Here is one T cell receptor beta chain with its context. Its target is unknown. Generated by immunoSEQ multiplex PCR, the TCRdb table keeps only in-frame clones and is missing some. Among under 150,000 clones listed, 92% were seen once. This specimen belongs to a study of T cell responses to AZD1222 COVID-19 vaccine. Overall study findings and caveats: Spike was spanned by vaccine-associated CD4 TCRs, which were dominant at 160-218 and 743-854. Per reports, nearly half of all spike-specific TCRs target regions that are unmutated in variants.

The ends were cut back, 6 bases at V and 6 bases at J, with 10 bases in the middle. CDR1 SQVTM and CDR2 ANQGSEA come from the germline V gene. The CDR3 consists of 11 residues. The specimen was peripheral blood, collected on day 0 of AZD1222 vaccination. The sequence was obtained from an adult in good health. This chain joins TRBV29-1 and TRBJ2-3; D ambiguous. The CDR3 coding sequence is TGCAGCGTACAGTTAGATGATACGCAGTATTTT. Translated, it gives CSVQLDDTQYF.